The clone carrying this TCR beta chain was detected only a few times. Its target is not known. This entry comes from a study of T cell repertoires in cytomegalovirus infection. Study information: Public TCR beta signature analysis indicated the presence of both CMV infection and matching HLA type.

Germline V gives CDR1 ENHRY, CDR2 SYGVKD. Between the trimmed V and J ends, which lost 6 bases and 7 bases, there was a span of 9 bases. The CDR3 is 11 amino acids. Points from the study as a whole: Individuals carrying CMV plus the relevant HLA were identified by cumulative frequency of public TCR beta families. Dominating the ex vivo response were HLA-C-restricted CMV-specific TCR beta clonotypes.

TCRdb processed the reads anew with MiXCR; each CDR3 protein has one entry. The table has about 310,000 distinct CDR3 sequences, around a sixth seen once. The chain uses TRBV10-3 and TRBJ1-1; the D is unclear. The clonotype was recovered from a human donor in good health (CMV status not recorded). Some clones in this sample may be carry-over from other donors' samples. The specimen was PBMCs. In DNA form, the CDR3 reads TGTGCCATCAGGTCGACGGATGAAGCTTTCTTT. As protein: CAIRSTDEAFF.